This T cell receptor beta chain was captured in a study of tumor and adjacent non-tumor tissue in lung cancer. The template was RNA from unsorted bulk tissue. More than 3 cm separated this lung sample from the edge of the tumor. This CDR3 is built from 15 residues. V was cut by 5 bases and J by 7 bases, with 20 bases left in between. The library came from three nested PCR rounds adapted from ARM-PCR protocols. MiXCR, applied by TCRdb to the multiplex PCR reads, yields one record per CDR3 protein. The sample gives about 86,000 distinct CDR3 sequences, 76% of which show up once; 20% to 25% is in the top ten.

Source material: distant non-tumor lung tissue. The rearrangement links TRBV12-3 or TRBV12-4 to TRBJ1-2; TRBD1 might be the D (6 bases). The clonotype originates from a woman in her forties or fifties with non-small cell lung cancer. CDR3 sequence reads: CASSPHGGQKSGYTF. The CDR3 DNA is TGTGCCAGCAGTCCCCACGGGGGGCAGAAGTCTGGCTACACCTTC.